One and the same sample provided the 2 T cell receptor beta chains below, sequenced in a study of OX40 agonist ivuxolimab in advanced cancers. The method was immunoSEQ multiplex PCR; TCRdb's version includes in-frame clones alone and lacks a portion of them. The sample has 75,000 to 100,000 clones, about 84% seen once; the top ten hold about 5.5%. The sequenced sample was CD4+ or CD8+ T cells sorted from blood, obtained in a trial of the OX40 agonist ivuxolimab. These receptor sequences come from an adult with an advanced solid tumor such as melanoma, head and neck, liver or kidney cancer.

The chain uses TRBV6-6 and TRBJ2-3; D unclear. The CDR3 is made up of 11 amino acids. Germline CDR1 reads MNHNY; CDR2 reads SVGAGI (reference sequence). V was pared by 4 bases and J by 2 bases, with 1 base between. CDR3 in amino acids: CASSSTDTQYF. CDR3 nucleotides: TGTGCCAGCAGTTCCACAGATACGCAGTATTTT.

The genes are TRBV29-1 and TRBJ2-3; 7 nucleotides agree with TRBD2. Germline lookup yields CDR1 SQVTM and CDR2 ANQGSEA. The trim removed 3 bases at V and 1 base at J, leaving 4 bases unmatched. The CDR3 is 14 residues long. CDR3 protein: CSVEGGVRTDTQYF. CDR3 in DNA: TGCAGCGTTGAGGGAGGGGTGCGCACAGATACGCAGTATTTT.